The TCR beta chain under discussion was sequenced for a study of post-analysis software for immune sequencing data. Study in general: Progressive-relapsing, secondary progressive and relapsing-remitting multiple sclerosis were among the disease courses included.

Carried by the TCR beta cDNA libraries were unique molecular identifiers. T cells numbering about 0.85 to 11 million gave rise to 400,000 to 550,000 cDNA molecules. TCRdb passed the PCR reads through MiXCR, listing each CDR3 protein once. The sample consists of hundreds of thousands of distinct CDR3 sequences, about 44% of them appearing once. Overall study findings and caveats: Versus controls, multiple sclerosis patients showed significantly lower diversity (normalized Chao1). Strong co-clustering by F measure linked samples that shared a preparation batch. TRBV5-6, TRBV5-1 and TRBV20-1 belonged to a set of a handful of TRBV segments that were more frequent in patients than controls.

This clonotype was seen once. Its specificity is unknown. The trim removed 4 bases at V and 2 bases at J, leaving 11 bases unmatched. Per germline, CDR1 SGHVS and CDR2 FNYEAQ. CDR3 length: 17 residues. The sample was blood. The chain is built from TRBV7-6 and TRBJ2-1; 7 bases line up with TRBD1. This sequence was found in a girl between 10 and 17 years old with multiple sclerosis. In DNA, the CDR3 is TGTGCCAGCAGCTCATCCTGGGGGCAGGGGGCCTACAATGAGCAGTTCTTC. It yields the protein CASSSSWGQGAYNEQFF.